The rows below give T cell receptor beta chains drawn from one sample of a study of blood T cells in healthy people across ages. One entry per CDR3 protein, called by TCRdb with MiXCR from the 5' RACE reads. The sample lists around 970,000 distinct CDR3 sequences, approximately 50% seen once, with 20% to 25% in the top ten. The sequencing input was blood. The receptors come from a woman aged 55-69 years in good health. Each CDR3 is given with its conserved first and last residue. A D gene is named only where the DNA matches it firmly. Only part of the rows carry a size: once, few, many, or a class if the clone is expanded.

v_call	clone_size	d_call	j_call	cdr3_aa	cdr3_nt
TRBV29-1	-	-	TRBJ2-5	CSVARTSQETQYF	TGCAGCGTTGCAAGAACGTCACAAGAGACCCAGTACTTC
TRBV6-2/TRBV6-3	-	TRBD2	TRBJ2-7	CASSFYNLAVSGGAGSYEQYF	TGTGCCAGCAGCTTCTATAACCTAGCGGTCTCGGGTGGTGCCGGCTCCTACGAGCAGTACTTC
TRBV20-1	-	-	TRBJ2-1	CSARAVKTPGNSSYNEQFF	TGCAGTGCTAGAGCCGTGAAAACCCCGGGGAATAGCTCCTACAATGAGCAGTTCTTC
TRBV6-6	-	TRBD1	TRBJ2-5	CASRIGTGFGVGQYF	TGTGCCAGCAGGATTGGGACAGGGTTTGGTGTAGGGCAGTACTTC
TRBV29-1	-	-	TRBJ2-2	CSVGGLASTNTGELFF	TGCAGCGTTGGGGGCCTAGCGAGTACGAACACCGGGGAGCTGTTTTTT
TRBV20-1	few	-	TRBJ2-7	CSAPEPWGYEQYF	TGCAGTGCTCCCGAACCGTGGGGCTACGAGCAGTACTTC
TRBV3-1	-	TRBD2	TRBJ2-5	CASSRLAGGRYQETQYF	TGTGCCAGCAGCCGACTAGCGGGAGGCCGGTACCAAGAGACCCAGTACTTC
TRBV12-3/TRBV12-4	-	-	TRBJ1-5	CASRGPGANQPQHF	TGTGCCAGCAGAGGGCCAGGGGCCAATCAGCCCCAGCATTTT
TRBV6-5	-	-	TRBJ2-3	CASSYSIRLDTQYF	TGTGCCAGCAGTTACTCGATACGGCTCGATACGCAGTATTTT
TRBV5-6	few	-	TRBJ2-1	CASYRDGGNEQFF	TGTGCCAGCTACCGTGACGGAGGCAATGAGCAGTTCTTC
TRBV28	-	-	TRBJ1-2	CASSTRRGADYGYTF	TGTGCCAGCAGTACCCGGCGGGGAGCGGACTATGGCTACACCTTC
TRBV28	-	TRBD2	TRBJ2-3	CASSLFRVAGVGTDTQYF	TGTGCCAGCAGTTTATTTCGCGTGGCGGGAGTAGGCACAGATACGCAGTATTTT